This T cell receptor (beta chain) was sequenced in a study of OX40 agonist ivuxolimab in advanced cancers. On the study more broadly: As their treatment, patients were administered ivuxolimab, an agonistic anti-OX40 (CD134) antibody. Study-level points and caveats: CD4+ and CD8+ T cells in blood underwent clonal expansion by week 6 at 0.1 to 3.0 mg/kg. Expansion of clones was among the lowest in partial responders at 0.1-3.0 mg/kg.

Concerning this clone: Its antigen is unidentified.

Profiling relied on immunoSEQ multiplex PCR, and the TCRdb table lists in-frame clones only, not all of them. The data hold around 60,000 clones, with just over 85% observed a single time. This CDR3 region has 15 residues. Germline values: CDR1 SGHRS, CDR2 YFSETQ. Trimming removed 0 bases from V and 14 bases from J, with 18 bases in between. The genes are TRBV5-1 and TRBJ1-6, with a tentative D call TRBD1 (5 bases). The sequence came from an adult with an advanced solid tumor such as melanoma, head and neck, liver or kidney cancer. Sequences were derived from CD4+ or CD8+ T cells sorted from blood, sampled in a trial of the OX40 agonist ivuxolimab. Written as DNA, the CDR3 is TGCGCCAGCAGCTTGGAGGGCCAGGGAGCTCGAGCCCTCCACTTT. Amino acid sequence: CASSLEGQGARALHF.